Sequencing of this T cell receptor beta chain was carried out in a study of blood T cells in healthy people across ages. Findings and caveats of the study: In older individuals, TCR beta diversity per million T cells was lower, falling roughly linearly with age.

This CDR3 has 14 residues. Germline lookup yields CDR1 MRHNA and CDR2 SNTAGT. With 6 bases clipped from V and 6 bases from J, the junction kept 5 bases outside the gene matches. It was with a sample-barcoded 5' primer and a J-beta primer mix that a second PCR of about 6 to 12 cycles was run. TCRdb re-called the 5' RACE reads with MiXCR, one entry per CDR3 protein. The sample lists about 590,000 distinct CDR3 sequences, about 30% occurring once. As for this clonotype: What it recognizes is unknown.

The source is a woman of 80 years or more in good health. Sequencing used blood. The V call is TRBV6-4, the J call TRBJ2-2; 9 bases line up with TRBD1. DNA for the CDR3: TGTGCCAGCAGGGTGGACAGGGGCGCCGGGGAGCTGTTTTTT. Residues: CASRVDRGAGELFF.